This TCR beta chain was sequenced in a study of radiation and T cells in renal cell carcinoma. Time point indicated: blood 4 weeks post-SBRT, at nephrectomy. Indicated treatment: 15 Gy SBRT to primary tumor, nephrectomy 4 weeks later. Radiation-treated patients gave blood at baseline, week 2 and week 4. The patient's renal cell carcinoma had clear cell pathology. Study findings and constraints: From baseline, blood top tumor clonotypes peaked at 2 weeks post-radiation.

This clone appeared once. The antigen is undetermined. Clones were sequenced by immunoSEQ multiplex PCR, and TCRdb holds only the in-frame ones, with some missing. The sample has about 78,000 clones; around 89% are singletons. The sample here was blood, taken from a patient whose treatment included radiotherapy and nephrectomy. The receptor's source is a woman aged 65 to 85 with renal cell carcinoma.

Here the CDR3 DNA reads TGTGCCACCAGCAGAGACCGACAGGGGGCGCGAGCTTTCTTT. Translating gives CATSRDRQGARAFF. V and J are TRBV15 and TRBJ1-1, with 10 nucleotides matching TRBD1. Germline assignment: CDR1 LNHNV and CDR2 YYDKDF (reference sequence). There are 14 residues in the CDR3. Germline trimming cut 0 bases from V and 10 bases from J; bases unmatched to any gene: 5.